This TCR beta chain emerged from a study of a mutant IDH1 vaccine in newly diagnosed glioma. Time point given: week 11, during vaccination. What each vaccine dose contained was 300 ug of mutant IDH1 20-mer peptide, accompanied by topical imiquimod. Data came from immunoSEQ multiplex PCR; TCRdb stores just in-frame clones and leaves some out. The sample carries roughly 130,000 clones, around 80% recorded once. Germline CDR1 is LGHNA and CDR2 is YNFKEQ. V trimming: 0 bases; J trimming: 2 bases; junction bases outside the gene matches: 5. The CDR3 extends over 16 amino acids. This clone occurred once. Its antigen is not identified.

The sequence derives from a man aged 35-49 years with glioma. V and J are TRBV4-2 and TRBJ2-5; 8 bases align to TRBD1. This specimen consisted of PBMCs, obtained from a glioma patient whose treatment included an IDH1 peptide vaccine. CDR3 nucleotides: TGTGCCAGCAGCCAAGAGGACAGGGATTATCAAGAGACCCAGTACTTC. This codes for CASSQEDRDYQETQYF.